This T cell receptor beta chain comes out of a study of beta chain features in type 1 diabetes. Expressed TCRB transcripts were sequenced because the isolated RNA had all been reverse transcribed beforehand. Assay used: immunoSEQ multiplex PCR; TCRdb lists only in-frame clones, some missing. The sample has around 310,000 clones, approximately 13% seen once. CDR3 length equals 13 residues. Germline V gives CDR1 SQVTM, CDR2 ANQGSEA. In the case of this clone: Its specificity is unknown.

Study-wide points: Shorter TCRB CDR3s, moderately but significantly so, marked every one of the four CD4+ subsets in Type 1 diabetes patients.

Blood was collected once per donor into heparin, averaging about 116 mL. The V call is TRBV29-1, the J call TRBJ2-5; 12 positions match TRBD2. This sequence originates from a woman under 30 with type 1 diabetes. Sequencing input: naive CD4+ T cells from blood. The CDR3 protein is CSARLAGVQTQYF. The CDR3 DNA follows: TGCAGTGCTCGACTAGCGGGGGTACAGACCCAGTACTTC.